This TCR beta chain comes out of a study of cytomegalovirus exposure and HLA in healthy donors (dated by TCRdb to 2016 to 2017). Some background on the complete study: A later analysis indicated that the roughly 130 validation repertoires were generated on the platform also employed for the 666 repertoires of the first cohort. In addition to the first cohort of around 670 subjects, a separate validation cohort of 120 different subjects was used. The study combined high-throughput TCR immunosequencing, statistical association of individual TCRs with disease status, and machine learning to predict cytomegalovirus infection status. The study aimed to test whether signatures of past pathogen exposure could be identified by cataloging public T cell receptors.

Library construction relied on the immunoSEQ multiplex PCR assay. In the authors' own workflow: A statistical classification framework was built to diagnose cytomegalovirus status from the catalog of TCR beta chain sequences. This is the immuneACCESS table as TCRdb keeps it, with only in-frame sequences that have V and J called. A part of the clones is gone; compared with another copy, unresolved V genes explain less than half, and the rest is unexplained. V and J calls and clone size are given by that table; D and trimming were obtained from the DNA. Across this sample there are 220,000 or so clones, with 75% to 90% seen only once. Around an eighth of the sample belongs to the ten largest clones. This clone was detected once. This clone's antigen is unknown. No quality values exist for individual bases; no much larger clone is one base distant. On the study overall, not on this receptor specifically: A later analysis lacked HLA typing for the validation cohort, so it scored co-occurrence in that cohort across all 110 or so repertoires. Most TCR sequences were seen in very few donors, while some public TCRs were found in many individuals. In vitro tests confirmed that three of the cytomegalovirus-associated TCR beta chains recognize cytomegalovirus antigens. The classifier was reported to diagnose cytomegalovirus status with high specificity and sensitivity in both the original cohort and the validation cohort. In the study, about 150 TCR beta chains were listed as associated with cytomegalovirus. The authors suggested that the approach could potentially be extended to other disease states and immunological phenotypes. Of the cluster scores, roughly 95% were above 0 in a later analysis, which found that TCRs clustered in the first cohort also tended to co-occur in the approximately 110 validation repertoires.

The germline V end is reduced by 0 bases and the J end by 3 bases; junction bases left unmatched: 8. The CDR3 numbers 16 residues from cysteine through phenylalanine. The entry retains the CDR3 DNA only, 48 bases that are in frame from base 1. CDR1 and CDR2 are read off the germline V gene as MGHRA and YSYEKL. Donors formed part of the validation cohort, which comprised over a hundred subjects and was distinct from the first cohort of roughly 600 subjects. The V and J segments used are TRBV4-1 and TRBJ2-7, and 7 bases in between align with TRBD1. The specimen sequenced was PBMCs. The source is a woman in her 30s in good health and CMV-seropositive. For the CDR3, the sequence is CASSQDLETGFYEQYF. The DNA sequence is given as TGCGCCAGCAGCCAAGATTTAGAGACAGGGTTCTACGAGCAGTACTTC.